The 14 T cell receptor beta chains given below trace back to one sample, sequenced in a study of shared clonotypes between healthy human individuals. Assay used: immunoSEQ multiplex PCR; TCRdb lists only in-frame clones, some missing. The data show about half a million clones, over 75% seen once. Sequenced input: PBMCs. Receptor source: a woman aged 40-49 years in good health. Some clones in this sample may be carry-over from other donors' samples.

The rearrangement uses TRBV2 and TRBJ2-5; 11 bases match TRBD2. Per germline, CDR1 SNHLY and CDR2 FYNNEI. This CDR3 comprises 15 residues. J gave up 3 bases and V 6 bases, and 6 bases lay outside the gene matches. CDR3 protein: CASSPGLAEKETQYF. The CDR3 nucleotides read TGTGCCAGCAGCCCGGGACTAGCGGAAAAAGAGACCCAGTACTTC.

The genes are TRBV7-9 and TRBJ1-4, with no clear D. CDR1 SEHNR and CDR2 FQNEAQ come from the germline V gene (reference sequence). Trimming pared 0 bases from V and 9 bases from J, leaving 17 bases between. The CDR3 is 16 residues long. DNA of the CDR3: TGTGCCAGCAGCTTAGCGAGTGGACTCGGGTTGAAAAAACTGTTTTTT. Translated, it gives CASSLASGLGLKKLFF.

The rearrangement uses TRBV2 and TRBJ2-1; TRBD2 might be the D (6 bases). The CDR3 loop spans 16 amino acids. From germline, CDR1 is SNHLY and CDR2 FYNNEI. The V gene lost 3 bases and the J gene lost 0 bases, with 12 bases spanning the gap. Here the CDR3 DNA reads TGTGCCAGCAGTGATGTTAGCGGTAGCTCCTACAATGAGCAGTTCTTC. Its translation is CASSDVSGSSYNEQFF.

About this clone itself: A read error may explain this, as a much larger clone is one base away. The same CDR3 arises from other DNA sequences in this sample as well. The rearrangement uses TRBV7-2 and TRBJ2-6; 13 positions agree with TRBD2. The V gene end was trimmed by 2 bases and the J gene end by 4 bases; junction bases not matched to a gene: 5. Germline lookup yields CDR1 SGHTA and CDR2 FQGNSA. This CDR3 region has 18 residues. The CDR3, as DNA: TGTGCCAGCAGCTTAAAGGGGACTAGCGGGACAGGGGCCAACGTCCTGACTTTC. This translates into CASSLKGTSGTGANVLTF.

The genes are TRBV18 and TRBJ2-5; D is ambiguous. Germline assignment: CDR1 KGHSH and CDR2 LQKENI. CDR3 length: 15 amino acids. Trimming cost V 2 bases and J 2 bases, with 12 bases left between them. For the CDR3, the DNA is TGTGCCAGCTCACCAAACAGACCACCACAAGAGACCCAGTACTTC. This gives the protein CASSPNRPPQETQYF.

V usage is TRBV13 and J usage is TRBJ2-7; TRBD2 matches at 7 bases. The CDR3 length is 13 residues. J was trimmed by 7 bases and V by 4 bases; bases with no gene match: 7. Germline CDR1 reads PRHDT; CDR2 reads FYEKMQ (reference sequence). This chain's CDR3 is CASSSGLVREQYF. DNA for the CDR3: TGTGCCAGCAGCTCCGGACTAGTCCGGGAGCAGTACTTC.

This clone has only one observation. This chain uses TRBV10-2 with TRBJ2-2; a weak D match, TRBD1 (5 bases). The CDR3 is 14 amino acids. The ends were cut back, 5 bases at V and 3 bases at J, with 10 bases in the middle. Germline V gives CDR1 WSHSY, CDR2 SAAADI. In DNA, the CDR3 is TGCGCCAGCAGTTTTCTCAGGGACACCGGGGAGCTGTTTTTT. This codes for CASSFLRDTGELFF.

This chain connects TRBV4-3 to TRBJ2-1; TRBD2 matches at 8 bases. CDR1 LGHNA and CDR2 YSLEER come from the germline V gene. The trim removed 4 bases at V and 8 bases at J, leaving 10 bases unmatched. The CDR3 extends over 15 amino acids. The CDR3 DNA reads TGCGCCAGCAGCCGGGGGACTAGTACTATCGATGAGCAGTTCTTC. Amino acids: CASSRGTSTIDEQFF.

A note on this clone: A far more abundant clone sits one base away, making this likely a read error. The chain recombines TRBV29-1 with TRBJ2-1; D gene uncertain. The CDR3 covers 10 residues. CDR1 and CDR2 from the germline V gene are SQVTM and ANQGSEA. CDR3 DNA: TGCGGCGTCCTAGGGAATGAGCAGTTCTTC. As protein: CGVLGNEQFF.

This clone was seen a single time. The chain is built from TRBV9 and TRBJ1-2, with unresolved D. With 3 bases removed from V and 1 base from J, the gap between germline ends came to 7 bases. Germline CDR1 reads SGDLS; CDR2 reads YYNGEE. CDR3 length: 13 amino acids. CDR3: CASSARINYGYTF. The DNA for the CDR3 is TGTGCCAGCAGCGCCAGGATTAACTATGGCTACACCTTC.

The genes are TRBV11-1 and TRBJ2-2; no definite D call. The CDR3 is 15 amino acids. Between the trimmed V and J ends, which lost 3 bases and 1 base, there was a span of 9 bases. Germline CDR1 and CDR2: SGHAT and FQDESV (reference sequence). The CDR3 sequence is CASSLHTQNTGELFF. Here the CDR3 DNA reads TGTGCCAGCAGCTTGCATACCCAGAACACCGGGGAGCTGTTTTTT.

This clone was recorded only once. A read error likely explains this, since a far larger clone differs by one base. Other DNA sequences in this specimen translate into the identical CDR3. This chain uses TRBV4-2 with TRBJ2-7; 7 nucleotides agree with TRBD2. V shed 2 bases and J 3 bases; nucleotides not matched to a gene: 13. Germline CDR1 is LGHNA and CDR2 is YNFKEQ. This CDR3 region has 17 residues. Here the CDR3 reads CASSQSVSREILYEQYF. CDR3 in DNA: TGTGCCAGCAGCCAATCGGTATCGCGGGAGATCCTCTACGAGCAGTACTTC.

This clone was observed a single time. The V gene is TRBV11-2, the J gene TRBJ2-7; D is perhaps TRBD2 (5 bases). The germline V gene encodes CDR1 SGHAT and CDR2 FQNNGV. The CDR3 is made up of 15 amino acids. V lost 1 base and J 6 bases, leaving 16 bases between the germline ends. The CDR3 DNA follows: TGTGCCAGCAGCTTAGCCGTTAGCGTGCCCGGCGAGCAGTACTTC. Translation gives CASSLAVSVPGEQYF.

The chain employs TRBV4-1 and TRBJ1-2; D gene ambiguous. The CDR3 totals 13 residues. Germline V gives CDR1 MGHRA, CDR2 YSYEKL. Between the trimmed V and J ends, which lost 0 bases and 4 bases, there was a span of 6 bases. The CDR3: CASSQDVGYGYTF. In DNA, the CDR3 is TGCGCCAGCAGCCAAGACGTCGGCTATGGCTACACCTTC.